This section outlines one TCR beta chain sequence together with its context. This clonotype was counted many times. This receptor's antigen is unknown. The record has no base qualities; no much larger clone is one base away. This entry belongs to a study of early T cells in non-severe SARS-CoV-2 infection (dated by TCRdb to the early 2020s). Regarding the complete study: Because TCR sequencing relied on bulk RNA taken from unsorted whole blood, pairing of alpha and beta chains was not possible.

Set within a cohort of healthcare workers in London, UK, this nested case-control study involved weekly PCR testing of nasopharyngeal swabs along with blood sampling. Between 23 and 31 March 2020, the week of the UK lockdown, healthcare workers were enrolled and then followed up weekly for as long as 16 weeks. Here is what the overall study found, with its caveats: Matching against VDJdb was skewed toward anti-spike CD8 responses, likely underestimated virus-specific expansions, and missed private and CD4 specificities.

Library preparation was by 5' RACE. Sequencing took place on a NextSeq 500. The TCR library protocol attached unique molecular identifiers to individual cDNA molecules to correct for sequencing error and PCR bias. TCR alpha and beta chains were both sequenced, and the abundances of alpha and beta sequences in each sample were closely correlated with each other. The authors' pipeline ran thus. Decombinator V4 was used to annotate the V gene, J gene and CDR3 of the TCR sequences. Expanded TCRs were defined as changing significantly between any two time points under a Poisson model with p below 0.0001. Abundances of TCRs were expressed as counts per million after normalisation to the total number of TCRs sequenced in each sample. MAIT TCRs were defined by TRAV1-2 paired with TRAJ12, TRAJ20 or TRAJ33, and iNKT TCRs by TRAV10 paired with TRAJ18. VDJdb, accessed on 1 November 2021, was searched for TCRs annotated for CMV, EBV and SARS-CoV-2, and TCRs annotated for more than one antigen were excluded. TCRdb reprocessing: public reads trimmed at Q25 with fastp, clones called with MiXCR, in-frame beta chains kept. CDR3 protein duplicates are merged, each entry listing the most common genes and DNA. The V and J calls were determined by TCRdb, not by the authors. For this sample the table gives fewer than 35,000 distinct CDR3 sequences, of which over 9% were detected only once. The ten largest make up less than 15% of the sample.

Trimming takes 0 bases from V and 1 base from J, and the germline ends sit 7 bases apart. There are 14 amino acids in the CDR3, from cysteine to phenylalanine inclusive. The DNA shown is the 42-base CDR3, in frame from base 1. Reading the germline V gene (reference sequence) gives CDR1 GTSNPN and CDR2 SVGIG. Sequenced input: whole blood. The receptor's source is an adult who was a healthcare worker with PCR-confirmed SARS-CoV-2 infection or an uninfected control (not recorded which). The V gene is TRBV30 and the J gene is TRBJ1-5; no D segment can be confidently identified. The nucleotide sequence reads TGTGCCTGGAGTGTTTCGGGGAGCAATCAGCCCCAGCATTTT. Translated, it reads CAWSVSGSNQPQHF.